The 15 T cell receptor beta chains listed next were all sequenced from one sample in a study of PD-1 blockade in classical Hodgkin lymphoma. Time point described: cycle 4 day 1 (C4D1), after 5 to 7 weeks of nivolumab. Following autologous stem cell transplantation, relapse occurred in every patient, and exposure to brentuximab vedotin varied. Libraries were prepared by immunoSEQ multiplex PCR; TCRdb keeps only in-frame clonotypes and omits some of them. Among about 39,000 clones listed, over 75% were seen once. Sequencing was performed on peripheral blood mononuclear cells (PBMCs), taken before the fourth cycle of nivolumab. These receptors all come from a human donor with classical Hodgkin lymphoma.

This clone occurred once. CDR3 protein: CASSDTSGTAYEQYF. The DNA for the CDR3 is TGTGCCAGCAGCGACACTAGCGGAACCGCCTACGAGCAGTACTTC. The chain employs TRBV5-4 and TRBJ2-7, with 8 bases fitting TRBD2. Losses at the gene ends were 4 bases for V and 2 bases for J; bases not matched to a gene: 8. The germline CDR1 and CDR2 sequences are SGHNT and YYREEE (reference sequence). The CDR3 spans 15 residues.

This clone showed up just once. The CDR3: CASSPKLMGPGETQYF. In nucleotides, the CDR3 is TGTGCCAGCAGCCCCAAGTTAATGGGGCCTGGGGAGACCCAGTACTTC. V and J are TRBV7-3 and TRBJ2-5; tentatively, D is TRBD1 (5 bases). The CDR3 loop spans 16 amino acids. Trimming removed 5 bases from V and 5 bases from J, with 21 bases in between. CDR1 is SGHTA and CDR2 is FQGTGA in the germline V gene.

The rearrangement joins TRBV11-3 to TRBJ2-1; D might be TRBD2 (5 bases). CDR3 length: 14 amino acids. CDR1 is SGHNT, CDR2 YENEEA, per germline. Deletions cut 5 bases from V and 9 bases from J, with 17 bases between. Written as DNA, the CDR3 is TGTGCCAGCAGCGCAGTGGCTGGCGGGCCTGAGCAGTTCTTC. Protein sequence: CASSAVAGGPEQFF.

The CDR3 here is CASSAGGTETQYF. CDR3 nucleotide sequence: TGTGCCAGCAGTGCCGGGGGTACAGAGACCCAGTACTTC. The genes are TRBV7-2 and TRBJ2-5; a weak D match, TRBD2 (6 bases). The CDR3 has 13 amino acids. CDR1 SGHTA and CDR2 FQGNSA come from the germline V gene. With 6 bases removed from V and 4 bases from J, the gap between germline ends came to 12 bases.

A few counts support this clone. The chain joins TRBV19 to TRBJ1-5, with D possibly being TRBD1 (5 bases). V was cut by 2 bases and J by 6 bases, with 5 bases left in between. Germline loops: CDR1 LNHDA, CDR2 SQIVND (reference sequence). The CDR3 is 12 amino acids. The CDR3 protein is CASSITGQPQHF. Written as DNA, the CDR3 is TGTGCCAGTAGTATAACAGGTCAGCCCCAGCATTTT.

V and J are TRBV7-8 and TRBJ1-1; maybe TRBD1 (6 bases). The CDR3 is 13 residues long. The germline V and J ends were trimmed by 5 bases and 9 bases, with 16 bases remaining between them. Germline lookup yields CDR1 SGHVS and CDR2 FQNEAQ. The DNA of the CDR3 is TGTGCCAGCAGCGGAGGACAGAGAACCCAAGCTTTCTTT. It codes for CASSGGQRTQAFF.

In its sample, this clone was seen once. J is TRBJ1-2 and V is TRBV6-1; 8 bases line up with TRBD1. The CDR3 length is 17 residues. J lost 0 bases, V lost 2 bases, and 8 bases had no gene match. Germline V gene lookup returns CDR1 MNHNS and CDR2 SASEGT. In DNA form, the CDR3 reads TGTGCCAGCAGTGAATTATCGGGACAGGCGCCTAACTATGGCTACACCTTC. Protein product: CASSELSGQAPNYGYTF.

The genes are TRBV6-5 and TRBJ1-6; 8 positions match TRBD1. V trimming: 4 bases; J trimming: 7 bases; junction bases outside the gene matches: 3. Germline-derived CDR1 and CDR2 are MNHEY and SVGAGI. This CDR3 contains 14 residues. The CDR3 coding sequence is TGTGCCAGCAGTTTGACAGGGGTAAATTCACCCCTCCACTTT. Translating it yields CASSLTGVNSPLHF.

The CDR3, as DNA: TGTGCCAGCAGGCGGGACGGAAGCTCCTATAATTCACCCCTCCACTTT. This encodes CASRRDGSSYNSPLHF. V and J are TRBV5-6 and TRBJ1-6; D may be TRBD1 (5 bases). Germline V CDR1 and CDR2: SGHDT, YYEEEE. This CDR3 contains 16 residues. V was shortened by 5 bases and J by 0 bases, with 12 bases between the two germline ends.

This clone was observed a handful of times. The V and J genes are TRBV5-1 and TRBJ1-1; 8 bases align to TRBD1. CDR3 length equals 14 residues. Germline CDR1 reads SGHRS; CDR2 reads YFSETQ. With 4 bases clipped from V and 5 bases from J, the junction kept 7 bases outside the gene matches. CDR3 in DNA: TGCGCCAGCAGCACGGGACAGGCAGAGACTGAAGCTTTCTTT. Translation: CASSTGQAETEAFF.

The chain joins TRBV19 to TRBJ2-4; TRBD1 might be the D (6 bases). CDR3 size: 14 residues. CDR1 and CDR2 (germline): LNHDA, SQIVND (reference sequence). Trimming shortened V by 1 base and J by 9 bases, and 13 bases separated the two germline ends. The CDR3 DNA sequence: TGTGCCAGTAGTATAGGTAGTAGGGGGAGCATTCAGTACTTC. It yields the protein CASSIGSRGSIQYF.

V and J are TRBV6-5 and TRBJ2-3; D gene unclear. There are 13 residues in the CDR3. With 6 bases removed from V and 0 bases from J, the gap between germline ends came to 7 bases. From germline, CDR1 is MNHEY and CDR2 SVGAGI. The CDR3 DNA sequence: TGTGCCAGCAGAGACTCCAGCACAGATACGCAGTATTTT. This gives the protein CASRDSSTDTQYF.

This chain connects TRBV5-1 to TRBJ1-2, with D tentatively TRBD1 (6 bases). The CDR3 runs to 14 residues. The germline V gene encodes CDR1 SGHRS and CDR2 YFSETQ. The V end was cut by 0 bases, the J end by 6 bases, with 12 bases between. The CDR3 loop reads CASSLAIGGDGYTF. In DNA, the CDR3 is TGCGCCAGCAGCTTGGCCATCGGGGGCGATGGCTACACCTTC. Full variable domain (missing parts from reference TRBV5-1 and TRBJ1-2): KAGVTQTPRYLIKTRGQQVTLSCSPISGHRSVSWYQQTPGQGLQFLFEYFSETQRNKGNFPGRFSGRQFSNSRSEMNVSTLELGDSALYLCASSLAIGGDGYTFGSGTRLTVV.

This clone was recorded only once. The rearrangement uses TRBV5-1 and TRBJ2-6; perhaps TRBD1 as D (5 bases). The CDR3 is 19 residues long. The V gene lost 2 bases and the J gene lost 0 bases, with 18 bases spanning the gap. Germline assignment: CDR1 SGHRS and CDR2 YFSETQ. CDR3 amino acids: CASSFTTDFSSSGANVLTF. The CDR3 coding sequence is TGCGCCAGCAGCTTTACGACAGACTTCTCATCCTCTGGGGCCAACGTCCTGACTTTC. Looking up the rest from reference TRBV5-1 and TRBJ2-6 gives the full variable domain: KAGVTQTPRYLIKTRGQQVTLSCSPISGHRSVSWYQQTPGQGLQFLFEYFSETQRNKGNFPGRFSGRQFSNSRSEMNVSTLELGDSALYLCASSFTTDFSSSGANVLTFGAGSRLTVL.

V and J are TRBV19 and TRBJ1-2; 7 bases match TRBD1. Per the germline V gene, CDR1 is LNHDA and CDR2 is SQIVND (reference sequence). The CDR3 consists of 13 residues. The ends lost 3 bases at V and 8 bases at J; junction bases unmatched: 6. The CDR3 reads CASSMARGDGYTF. The DNA of the CDR3 is TGTGCCAGTAGTATGGCCAGGGGGGACGGCTACACCTTC.